The clone carrying this T cell receptor (beta chain) showed up many times. Its antigen is still unknown. Being one base from a much bigger clone, this may be a read error. Through a sample-barcoded 5' primer and a J-beta primer mix, a second PCR was run for about 6 to 11 cycles. All samples gave at least 2.5 million CDR3-containing paired-end reads. TCRdb itself ran the 5' RACE reads through MiXCR, one entry per CDR3 protein. The sample contains 600,000 or so distinct CDR3 sequences, less than 35% of which appear only once. Total RNA extraction produced at least 5.5 micrograms (per sample) for the study. The source of the sample is a study of blood T cells in healthy people across ages. The CDR3 is 14 amino acids. Germline CDR1 KGHDR, CDR2 SFDVKD. The V and J ends lost 3 bases and 11 bases respectively, with 18 bases between them. General study results and limits: Estimates based on one million T cells were treated as lower bounds.

The chain employs TRBV24-1 and TRBJ2-5, with D perhaps matching TRBD1 (5 bases). The receptor comes from a woman aged 80 or over in good health. Material for sequencing was blood. CDR3 nucleotides: TGTGCCACCAGTGATGTAGGGGCTCTGAATGAGCAGTACTTC. Translated: CATSDVGALNEQYF.